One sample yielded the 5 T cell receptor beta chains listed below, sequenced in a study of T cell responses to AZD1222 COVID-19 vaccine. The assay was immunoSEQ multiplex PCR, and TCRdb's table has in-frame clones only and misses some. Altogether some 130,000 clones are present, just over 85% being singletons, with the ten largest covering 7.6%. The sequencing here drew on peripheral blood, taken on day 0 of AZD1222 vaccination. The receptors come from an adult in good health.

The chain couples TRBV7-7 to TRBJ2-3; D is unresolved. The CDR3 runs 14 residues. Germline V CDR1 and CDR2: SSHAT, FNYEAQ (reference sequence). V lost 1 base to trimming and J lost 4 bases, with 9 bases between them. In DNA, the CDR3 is TGTGCCAGCAGCTTAGGCCCCAGCCCAGATACGCAGTATTTT. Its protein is CASSLGPSPDTQYF.

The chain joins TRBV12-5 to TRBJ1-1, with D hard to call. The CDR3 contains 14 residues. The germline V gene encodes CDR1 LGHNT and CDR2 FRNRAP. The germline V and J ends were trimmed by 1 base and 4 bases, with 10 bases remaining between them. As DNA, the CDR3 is TGTGCTAGTGGTTTGGAACCCGCCAGCACTGAAGCTTTCTTT. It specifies CASGLEPASTEAFF.

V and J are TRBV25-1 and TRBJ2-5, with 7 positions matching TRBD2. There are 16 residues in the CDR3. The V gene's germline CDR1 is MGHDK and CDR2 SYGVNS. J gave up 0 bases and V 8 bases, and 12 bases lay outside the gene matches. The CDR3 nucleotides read TGTGCCAGCGCCCCTAGCGGAGTCACGTACCAAGAGACCCAGTACTTC. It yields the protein CASAPSGVTYQETQYF.

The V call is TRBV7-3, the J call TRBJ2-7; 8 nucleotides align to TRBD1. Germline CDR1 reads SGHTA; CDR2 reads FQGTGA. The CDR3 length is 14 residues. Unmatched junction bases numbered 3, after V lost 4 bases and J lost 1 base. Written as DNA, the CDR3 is TGTGCCAGCAGCTCCGGACAGGGATCCTACGAGCAGTACTTC. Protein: CASSSGQGSYEQYF.

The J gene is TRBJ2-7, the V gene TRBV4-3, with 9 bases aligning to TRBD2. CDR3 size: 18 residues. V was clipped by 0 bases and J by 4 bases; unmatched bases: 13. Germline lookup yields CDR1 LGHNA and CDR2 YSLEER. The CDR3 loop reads CASSQDLPSGNLVYEQYF. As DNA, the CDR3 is TGCGCCAGCAGCCAAGATCTGCCTAGCGGGAATCTTGTTTACGAGCAGTACTTC.